These 15 T cell receptor beta chains share one sample of origin, sequenced in a study of CD8 T cells in ankylosing spondylitis. Via MiXCR, TCRdb re-called the 5' RACE reads, giving one row per CDR3 protein. The data hold approximately 260,000 distinct CDR3 sequences, with 15% to 20% observed a single time. The sequenced sample was blood, either unsorted or a sorted T cell fraction (not recorded which). These receptors all stem from a male donor with ankylosing spondylitis or in good health (not recorded which).

Only a few counts were recorded for this clonotype. This chain joins TRBV4-3 and TRBJ2-6, with D hard to call. V lost 3 bases and J lost 8, with 11 bases in between. The CDR3 extends over 14 amino acids. Germline assignment: CDR1 LGHNA and CDR2 YSLEER. The CDR3 nucleotides are TGCGCCAGCAGCCATACCGAAGGGTCCAACGTCCTGACTTTC. This gives the protein CASSHTEGSNVLTF.

This clonotype has more than one count but fewer than ten. J is TRBJ2-5 and V is TRBV7-9; a possible D gene is TRBD2 (6 bases). With 5 bases removed from V and 2 bases from J, the gap between germline ends came to 21 bases. Germline V gene sequence: CDR1 SEHNR, CDR2 FQNEAQ (reference sequence). The CDR3 loop spans 17 amino acids. As DNA, the CDR3 is TGTGCCAGCAGCGATCTTAGCGCGGGGCCGGATCAAGAGACCCAGTACTTC. This encodes CASSDLSAGPDQETQYF.

The table lists this clonotype with a few counts. The chain links TRBV20-1 to TRBJ2-1; TRBD2 might be the D (6 bases). The CDR3 loop spans 15 amino acids. V dropped 3 bases and J dropped 2 bases, with 14 bases sitting between them. Germline V CDR1 and CDR2: DFQATT, SNEGSKA (reference sequence). The CDR3 DNA sequence: TGCAGTGCTAGGGGGGTGGCGGGAACCTACAATGAGCAGTTCTTC. Its translation is CSARGVAGTYNEQFF.

V usage is TRBV11-1 and J usage is TRBJ2-1, with 10 bases fitting TRBD1. Trimming at V came to 6 bases and at J to 8 bases, leaving 7 bases not matched to a gene. This CDR3 has 14 residues. CDR1 is SGHAT, CDR2 FQDESV, per germline (reference sequence). CDR3 sequence (DNA): TGTGCCAGCAGAAGAAGCGGGACAGGGGATGAGCAGTTCTTC. This codes for CASRRSGTGDEQFF.

This clonotype was seen a few times. The rearrangement joins TRBV15 to TRBJ2-7, with TRBD1 as a possible D gene (5 bases). V lost 5 bases, J lost 1 base, and 9 bases lay in between. The CDR3 has 13 residues. Looked up from germline, CDR1 is LNHNV and CDR2 is YYDKDF (reference sequence). CDR3 coding DNA: TGTGCCACCAGCGACAGTGTTTCCTACGAGCAGTACTTC. The encoded protein is CATSDSVSYEQYF.

This clonotype was detected a few times. V is TRBV12-3 or TRBV12-4 and J is TRBJ2-7; TRBD2 might be the D (5 bases). Between the trimmed V and J ends, which lost 5 bases and 4 bases, there was a span of 12 bases. The CDR3 is 13 amino acids. DNA of the CDR3: TGTGCCAGCAGTCCCGGGAAGATTTACGAGCAGTACTTC. Its translation is CASSPGKIYEQYF.

This clonotype turned up a few times. V and J are TRBV5-5 and TRBJ1-1; 7 bases agree with TRBD1. The CDR3 consists of 14 residues. Germline CDR1 SGHKS, CDR2 YYEKEE (reference sequence). Trimming took 3 bases from V and 0 from J; bases not matched to a gene: 2. CDR3 sequence: CASSWGQLNTEAFF. In nucleotides, the CDR3 is TGTGCCAGCAGCTGGGGACAGCTGAACACTGAAGCTTTCTTT.

The chain links TRBV10-2 to TRBJ2-1, with 9 bases aligning to TRBD1. The CDR3 runs 16 residues. J lost 7 bases, V lost 2 bases, and 9 bases had no gene match. The germline V gene has CDR1 WSHSY and CDR2 SAAADI. CDR3 nucleotide sequence: TGCGCCAGCAGTGAGGGTCAGGGGACAGGGAGTAATGAGCAGTTCTTC. This translates into CASSEGQGTGSNEQFF.

Ten or more counts support this clonotype. The chain combines TRBV6-5 with TRBJ2-5; 8 positions agree with TRBD2. CDR3 size: 15 residues. V gave up 2 bases and J gave up 4 bases; unmatched junction bases: 6. Germline V lookup: CDR1 MNHEY, CDR2 SVGAGI. DNA for the CDR3: TGTGCCAGCAGTTACACGAGCGGGAGTAGAGAGACCCAGTACTTC. Translated: CASSYTSGSRETQYF.

There are a few counts of this clonotype. The chain employs TRBV18 and TRBJ2-7; 7 bases match TRBD1. CDR3 length equals 17 residues. Germline lookup yields CDR1 KGHSH and CDR2 LQKENI. V dropped 2 bases and J dropped 2; count of bases not matched to a gene: 12. The CDR3 loop reads CASSPYFVDRATYEQYF. CDR3 in DNA: TGTGCCAGCTCACCATATTTCGTCGACAGGGCAACCTACGAGCAGTACTTC.

This clonotype appeared many times. The chain uses TRBV6-5 and TRBJ2-2; D is perhaps TRBD1 (6 bases). Trimming removed 0 bases from V and 3 bases from J, with 14 bases in between. This CDR3 has 17 amino acids. Germline values: CDR1 MNHEY, CDR2 SVGAGI. CDR3 coding DNA: TGTGCCAGCAGTTACTCGGCAGGGGCCGCCTACACCGGGGAGCTGTTTTTT. This codes for CASSYSAGAAYTGELFF.

This clonotype came up many times. V is TRBV7-6 and J is TRBJ2-7, with D perhaps TRBD1 or TRBD2 (5 bases each). The V gene lost 2 bases and the J gene lost 2 bases, with 10 bases spanning the gap. Germline values: CDR1 SGHVS, CDR2 FNYEAQ. This CDR3 is built from 14 residues. In DNA, the CDR3 is TGTGCCAGCAGCTTAAATCTGGGACCCTACGAGCAGTACTTC. It yields the protein CASSLNLGPYEQYF. Full variable domain (remainder filled in from reference TRBV7-6 and TRBJ2-7): GAGVSQSPRYKVTKRGQDVALRCDPISGHVSLYWYRQALGQGPEFLTYFNYEAQQDKSGLPNDRFSAERPEGSISTLTIQRTEQRDSAMYRCASSLNLGPYEQYFGPGTRLTVT.

The gene calls are TRBV9 and TRBJ2-7, with D unclear. Trimming pared 0 bases from V and 1 base from J, leaving 11 bases between. Per the germline V gene, CDR1 is SGDLS and CDR2 is YYNGEE. This CDR3 has 15 residues. The CDR3 nucleotides read TGTGCCAGCAGCGTAGGGGTAGTTCGGTCCTACGAGCAGTACTTC. This codes for CASSVGVVRSYEQYF.

This clonotype occurred a few times. This rearrangement joins TRBV29-1 to TRBJ1-1, with unresolved D. This CDR3 is 13 amino acids long. Between the trimmed V and J ends, which lost 0 bases and 1 base, there was a span of 6 bases. CDR1 and CDR2 (germline): SQVTM, ANQGSEA. The CDR3 DNA reads as TGCAGCGTTGAAGATGGGAGGAACACTGAAGCTTTCTTT. It translates to CSVEDGRNTEAFF.

The sample holds a few counts of this clonotype. J is TRBJ2-2 and V is TRBV15; D ambiguous. V lost 1 base to trimming and J lost 0 bases, with 9 bases between them. Germline V gene sequence: CDR1 LNHNV, CDR2 YYDKDF (reference sequence). CDR3 length: 16 amino acids. This CDR3 is CATSRAGTANTGELFF. Written as DNA, the CDR3 is TGTGCCACCAGCAGAGCAGGAACAGCGAACACCGGGGAGCTGTTTTTT.